This is a list of T cell receptor beta chains from one sample in a study of T-cell reconstitution after alpha-beta-depleted transplantation in children. One entry per CDR3 protein results from TCRdb running MiXCR on the PCR reads. Of around 380,000 distinct CDR3 sequences in the sample, roughly a tenth were seen once. Sample: PBMCs from the stem cell graft donor, taken from the stem cell graft. The receptors were sampled from a human donor who donated a stem cell graft to a child with acute myeloid leukemia. The CDR3 runs from the conserved cysteine through the conserved F or W. D genes are given only for firm matches. Size is omitted from some rows. Given values are once, few, many or a class for expanded clones.

abundance	d_gene	v_gene	j_gene	CDR3nt	CDR3aa
many	-	TRBV14	TRBJ2-3	TGTGCCAGCAGCCAAGGGAATAGCCCCTCCACAGATACGCAGTATTTT	CASSQGNSPSTDTQYF
many	TRBD2	TRBV6-2/TRBV6-3	TRBJ2-1	TGTGCCAGCAGTTACGGACTAGCGGGGGATGAGCAGTTCTTC	CASSYGLAGDEQFF
few	-	TRBV20-1	TRBJ1-2	TGCAGTGCCAGTGAAGGGTTGGGGTTCAGAGGCTACACCTTC	CSASEGLGFRGYTF
few	-	TRBV3-1	TRBJ1-2	TGTGCCAGCAGCCAAGCGAAAGGGACAAGTTATGGCTACACCTTC	CASSQAKGTSYGYTF
-	-	TRBV5-1	TRBJ2-2	TGCGCCAGCAGCCCAGGGAGTAACGGGGAGCTGTTTTTT	CASSPGSNGELFF
-	-	TRBV15	TRBJ2-3	TGTGCCACCAGCAGAGATCGGCCAAGTGACTACACAGATACGCAGTATTTT	CATSRDRPSDYTDTQYF
few	TRBD2	TRBV20-1	TRBJ2-1	TGCAGTGCTAGAGATAGCGGGAGGGGGTACAATGAGCAGTTCTTC	CSARDSGRGYNEQFF
-	-	TRBV9	TRBJ1-3	TGTGCCAGCAGCGGACGGGGGTCCTCCGGTGGAAACACCATATATTTT	CASSGRGSSGGNTIYF
-	-	TRBV20-1	TRBJ2-4	TGCAGTGCTAGCAGCGGGGCCAAAAACATTCAGTACTTC	CSASSGAKNIQYF
few	-	TRBV10-2	TRBJ2-3	TGCGCCAGCAGTGAGCCACCCTCAGATACGCAGTATTTT	CASSEPPSDTQYF
many	-	TRBV9	TRBJ1-4	TGTGCCAGCAGCCCCGGCCCTTATCGGGTTGAAAAACTGTTTTTT	CASSPGPYRVEKLFF
few	TRBD2	TRBV5-6	TRBJ2-1	TGTGCCAGCAGCTTGGGGAGGGGACTAGCGGTATACAATGAGCAGTTCTTC	CASSLGRGLAVYNEQFF
-	-	TRBV7-3	TRBJ2-1	TGTGCCAGCAGCCCAACTTCGGCTAGCGCGTCCAATGAGCAGTTCTTC	CASSPTSASASNEQFF